This T cell receptor beta chain was found in a study of shared clonotypes between healthy human individuals. Study outcomes and limitations: What naive subsets generally showed was a larger estimated richness than memory subsets showed. Lower generation probabilities were found for non-shared clonotypes than for those shared by all four donors. Tissues were not sampled, only blood, and their repertoires likely differ.

In regard to this clone: Its antigen remains unidentified.

Per the study methods: ImmunoSEQ yielded junction-only sequences lacking quality scores, so filtering differed. Repertoires were generated with immunoSEQ multiplex PCR, while TCRdb's copy carries only in-frame clones and drops some. V and J calls and clone size follow that table, whereas D and trimming were derived from the DNA. The repertoire includes over 1.5 million clones, under 99% of them detected once, and about 0.42% sits in the top ten. The CDR3 totals 19 residues. CDR1 and CDR2 (germline): SGHDN, FVKESK. V lost 4 bases and J lost 2, with 24 bases in between. The receptor was derived from a man aged 30 to 39 in good health. The source material was naive CD4+ T cells sorted from blood. Subset in this sample: CD45RA+ positively selected. The J gene is TRBJ1-5, the V gene TRBV14; D possibly corresponds to TRBD1 (5 bases). CDR3 region: CASSLMTDTGPRGNQPQHF. The CDR3 bases are TGTGCCAGCAGCCTCATGACGGACACGGGTCCTAGGGGCAATCAGCCCCAGCATTTT.